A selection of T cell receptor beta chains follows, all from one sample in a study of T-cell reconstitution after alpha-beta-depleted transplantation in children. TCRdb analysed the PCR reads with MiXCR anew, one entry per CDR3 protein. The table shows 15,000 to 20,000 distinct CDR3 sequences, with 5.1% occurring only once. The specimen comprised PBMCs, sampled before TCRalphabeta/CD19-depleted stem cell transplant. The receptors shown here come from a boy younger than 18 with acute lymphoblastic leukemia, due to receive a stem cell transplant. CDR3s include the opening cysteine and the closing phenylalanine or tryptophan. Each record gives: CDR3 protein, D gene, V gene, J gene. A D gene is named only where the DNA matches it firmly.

CASSLYYGYTF	-	TRBV7-9	TRBJ1-2
CASSPEGLSTYEQYF	-	TRBV5-4	TRBJ2-7
CASSQGTLTYEQYF	-	TRBV14	TRBJ2-7
CASSEEGDTEAFF	-	TRBV10-1	TRBJ1-1
CASSGWTGGTYNEQFF	TRBD1	TRBV10-2	TRBJ2-1
CASSSTNDRTYTEAFF	-	TRBV7-9	TRBJ1-1
CASRRGLNQPQHF	TRBD1	TRBV28	TRBJ1-5
CRARWSGGTEAFF	-	TRBV20-1	TRBJ1-1
CASSWTSGSSELFF	TRBD2	TRBV6-2/TRBV6-3	TRBJ2-2
CSARDNTHKETQYF	-	TRBV20-1	TRBJ2-5
CASRSSNQPQHF	-	TRBV28	TRBJ1-5
CASSKKRGRWALNYEQYF	-	TRBV21-1	TRBJ2-7
CASSQDSEGKNNEQFF	-	TRBV3-1	TRBJ2-1
CATSRYRQGQPQHF	TRBD1	TRBV15	TRBJ1-5
CASGPSIQVDTEAFF	-	TRBV28	TRBJ1-1
CASSPGFHRGTGELFF	TRBD1	TRBV5-8	TRBJ2-2
CATSDAGTSEKLFF	-	TRBV24-1	TRBJ1-4
CASSFGGSDGYTF	-	TRBV28	TRBJ1-2